Sequencing of this T cell receptor beta chain was carried out in a study of blood T cell repertoires in COVID-19. Across the whole study: Samples taken during acute and convalescent COVID-19 were collected in the United States, Italy and Spain.

During active infection, Seattle patients enrolled and were then monitored through disease. Per the study methods: Estimates of nucleated cell counts were drawn from the amplification of reference gene primers. Only in-frame clones appear in the TCRdb table, and some are missing; sequencing was by immunoSEQ multiplex PCR. Clone size and the V and J calls come from that table; the DNA yielded D and trimming. The profile shows about 250,000 clones, about 87% of them singletons. Between the trimmed V and J ends, which lost 2 bases and 9 bases, there was a span of 14 bases. CDR1 and CDR2 from the germline V gene are SGHTA and FQGNSA. This CDR3 contains 14 residues.

The sample was peripheral blood. The sequence was collected from a woman in her 30s with COVID-19, enrolled during active disease. This sequence joins TRBV7-2 and TRBJ2-1, with TRBD1 as a possible D gene (5 bases). In nucleotides, the CDR3 is TGTGCCAGCAGCTTAACAGGCTATAAGGTTGAGCAGTTCTTC. Residues: CASSLTGYKVEQFF. The variable domain in full, completed from reference TRBV7-2 and TRBJ2-1, reads GAGVSQSPSNKVTEKGKDVELRCDPISGHTALYWYRQSLGQGLEFLIYFQGNSAPDKSGLPSDRFSAERTGGSVSTLTIQRTQQEDSAVYLCASSLTGYKVEQFFGPGTRLTVL.